Following are 3 T cell receptor beta chains from one sample sequenced in a study of shared clonotypes between healthy human individuals. TCRdb's table, derived via immunoSEQ multiplex PCR, lists solely in-frame clones and lacks some. There are 2,500,000 or so clones in the sample; around 93% occur only once, and approximately 0.39% lies in the top ten. Sample: naive CD4+ T cells from PBMCs. Subset given: CD45RA+ positively selected. Source of these receptors: a man aged 18 to 29 in good health. Some clones in this sample may be carry-over from other donors' samples.

The chain has TRBV15 and TRBJ1-2; TRBD1 matches 8 bases. Germline CDR1 and CDR2: LNHNV and YYDKDF (reference sequence). The V segment lost 1 base and the J segment 3 bases; nucleotides outside the gene matches: 4. The CDR3 spans 15 residues. The DNA for the CDR3 is TGTGCCACCAGCAGAGGAGTGGACAGGGACTATGGCTACACCTTC. Amino acids: CATSRGVDRDYGYTF. Variable domain in full (rest from reference TRBV15 and TRBJ1-2): DAMVIQNPRYQVTQFGKPVTLSCSQTLNHNVMYWYQQKSSQAPKLLFHYYDKDFNNEADTPDNFQSRRPNTSFCFLDIRSPGLGDTAMYLCATSRGVDRDYGYTFGSGTRLTVV.

This sequence joins TRBV2 and TRBJ1-1, with 7 nucleotides matching TRBD1. The V and J ends lost 6 bases and 3 bases, in that order; junction bases with no gene match: 4. CDR3 length: 13 amino acids. The germline V gene has CDR1 SNHLY and CDR2 FYNNEI. The CDR3 spells CASRRDRDTEAFF. Written as DNA, the CDR3 is TGTGCCAGCAGGAGGGACAGAGACACTGAAGCTTTCTTT.

With regard to this clone: Other nucleotide sequences in the sample specify the same CDR3. The chain employs TRBV5-4 and TRBJ2-3, with 11 bases lining up with TRBD2. CDR3 length: 14 amino acids. CDR1 is SGHNT and CDR2 is YYREEE in the germline V gene (reference sequence). With V trimmed by 4 bases and J by 5 bases, 3 bases remained unmatched. CDR3 loop: CASSPGLAGDTQYF. The CDR3 bases are TGTGCCAGCAGCCCCGGACTAGCGGGAGATACGCAGTATTTT. Full variable domain (missing parts from reference TRBV5-4 and TRBJ2-3): ETGVTQSPTHLIKTRGQQVTLRCSSQSGHNTVSWYQQALGQGPQFIFQYYREEENGRGNFPPRFSGLQFPNYSSELNVNALELDDSALYLCASSPGLAGDTQYFGPGTRLTVL.